Reported below is one T cell receptor (beta chain). No antigen is known for it. The data are from a study of cytomegalovirus exposure and HLA in healthy donors. Study findings and constraints: Links to common viral pathogens appeared, in a later analysis, for several of the most significant clusters. TCR beta sequences reportedly predicted the HLA-A and HLA-B alleles of most subjects accurately.

With 60 Vbeta and 13 Jbeta primers, the PCR was carried out. Libraries were prepared by immunoSEQ multiplex PCR; TCRdb keeps only in-frame clonotypes and omits some of them. Of roughly 230,000 clones in the sample, nearly 95% were seen once. V lost 3 bases and J lost 5, with 9 bases in between. The CDR3 has 13 residues. CDR1 MGHRA and CDR2 YSYEKL come from the germline V gene. The sequenced material came from PBMCs. This TCR came from a girl aged 2 to 9 in good health and CMV-seronegative. This sequence joins TRBV4-1 and TRBJ2-3; D is unclear. Here the CDR3 DNA reads TGCGCCAGCAGCCAGACATCCGGAGATACGCAGTATTTT. Protein: CASSQTSGDTQYF.